This T cell receptor beta chain stems from a study of memory CD4+ T cells and cytomegalovirus serostatus. General study points: The CMV-associated TCR signature appears largely within the CD4+ memory repertoire.

In the authors' methods: After removing out-of-frame reads, over 2 million distinct TCRbeta sequences remained. The repertoire was sequenced with immunoSEQ multiplex PCR; TCRdb's copy has only in-frame clones and lacks some. V and J calls and clone size are given by that table; D and trimming were obtained from the DNA. The top ten hold about 0.86% of the sample, which has over 55,000 clones, around 79% seen once. For this clone: Antigen specificity is unknown.

Germline V gives CDR1 LNHDA, CDR2 SQIVND (reference sequence). The CDR3 is 16 residues long. V lost 7 bases and J lost 6, with 21 bases in between. Single viable CD3+CD4+CD8-CD45RO+ cells were sorted as the memory CD4+ T cells. Serostatus was set by detecting CMV pp150, pp28, p38, p52 IgG. Sequencing was carried out using memory CD4+ T cells from blood. This TCR was sampled from an adult in good health and CMV-seronegative. This chain connects TRBV19 to TRBJ2-2, with D perhaps matching TRBD2 (6 bases). DNA of the CDR3: TGTGCCAGTACCCCCCAAGCCGCGAGCGGGCCCGGGGAGCTGTTTTTT. It specifies CASTPQAASGPGELFF.